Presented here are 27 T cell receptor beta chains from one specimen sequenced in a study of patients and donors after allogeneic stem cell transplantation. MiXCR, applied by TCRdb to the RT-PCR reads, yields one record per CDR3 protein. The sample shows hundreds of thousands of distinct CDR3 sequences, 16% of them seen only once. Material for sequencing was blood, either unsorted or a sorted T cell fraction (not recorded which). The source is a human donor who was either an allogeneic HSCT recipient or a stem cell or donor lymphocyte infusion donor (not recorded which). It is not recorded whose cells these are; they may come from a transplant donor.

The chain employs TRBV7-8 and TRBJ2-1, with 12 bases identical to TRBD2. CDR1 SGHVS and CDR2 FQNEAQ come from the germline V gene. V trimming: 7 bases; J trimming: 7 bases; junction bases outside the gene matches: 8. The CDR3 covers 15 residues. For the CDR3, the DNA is TGTGCCAGCAACCTACTAGCGGGAGGCCCGAATGAGCAGTTCTTC. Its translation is CASNLLAGGPNEQFF.

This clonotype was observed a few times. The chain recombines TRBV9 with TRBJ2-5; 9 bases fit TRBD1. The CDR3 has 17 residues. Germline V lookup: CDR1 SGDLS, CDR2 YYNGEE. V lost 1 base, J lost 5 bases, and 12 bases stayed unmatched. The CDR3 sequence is CASSVTPGQGGRETQYF. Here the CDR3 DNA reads TGTGCCAGCAGCGTAACTCCGGGACAGGGAGGCAGGGAGACCCAGTACTTC. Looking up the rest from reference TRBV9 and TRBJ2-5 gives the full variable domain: DSGVTQTPKHLITATGQRVTLRCSPRSGDLSVYWYQQSLDQGLQFLIQYYNGEERAKGNILERFSAQQFPDLHSELNLSSLELGDSALYFCASSVTPGQGGRETQYFGPGTRLLVL.

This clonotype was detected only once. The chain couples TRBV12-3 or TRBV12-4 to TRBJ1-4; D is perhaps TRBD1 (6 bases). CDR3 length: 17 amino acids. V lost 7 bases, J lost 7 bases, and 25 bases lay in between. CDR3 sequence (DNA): TGTGCCAGCACCCACGGACAGACTTCCATCCTTATTGAAAAACTGTTTTTT. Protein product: CASTHGQTSILIEKLFF.

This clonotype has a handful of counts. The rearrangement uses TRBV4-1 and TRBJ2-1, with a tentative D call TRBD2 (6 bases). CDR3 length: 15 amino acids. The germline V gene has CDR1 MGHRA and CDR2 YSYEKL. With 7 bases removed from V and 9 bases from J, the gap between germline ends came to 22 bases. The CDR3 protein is CASNKGTSILGEQFF. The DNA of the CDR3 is TGCGCCAGCAACAAAGGGACTTCGATTCTGGGTGAGCAGTTCTTC.

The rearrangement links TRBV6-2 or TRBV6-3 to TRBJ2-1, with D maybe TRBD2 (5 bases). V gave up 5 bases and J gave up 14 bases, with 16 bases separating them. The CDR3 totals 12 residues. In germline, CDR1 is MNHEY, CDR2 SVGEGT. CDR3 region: CASSGLSDSKFF. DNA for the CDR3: TGTGCCAGCAGTGGTCTTTCGGACTCTAAGTTCTTC.

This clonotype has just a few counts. The CDR3 bases are TGTGCCAGCAGTCTCCAGGGGACGTCTGAAGCTTTCTTT. Amino acid sequence: CASSLQGTSEAFF. The chain has TRBV6-6 and TRBJ1-1, with D possibly TRBD1 on 6 matching bases. CDR3 length equals 13 residues. Between the trimmed V and J ends, which lost 5 bases and 6 bases, there was a span of 13 bases. Germline V gives CDR1 MNHNY, CDR2 SVGAGI (reference sequence).

This CDR3 is CATSRQGLQGETQYF. The CDR3 DNA reads TGTGCCACCAGCAGACAGGGCCTCCAGGGAGAGACCCAGTACTTC. The chain combines TRBV15 with TRBJ2-5; D possibly corresponds to TRBD1 (5 bases). This CDR3 spans 15 amino acids. Trimming cost V 2 bases and J 4 bases, with 14 bases left between them. CDR1 is LNHNV and CDR2 is YYDKDF in the germline V gene (reference sequence). The full variable domain, rest sourced from reference TRBV15 and TRBJ2-5, is DAMVIQNPRYQVTQFGKPVTLSCSQTLNHNVMYWYQQKSSQAPKLLFHYYDKDFNNEADTPDNFQSRRPNTSFCFLDIRSPGLGDTAMYLCATSRQGLQGETQYFGPGTRLLVL.

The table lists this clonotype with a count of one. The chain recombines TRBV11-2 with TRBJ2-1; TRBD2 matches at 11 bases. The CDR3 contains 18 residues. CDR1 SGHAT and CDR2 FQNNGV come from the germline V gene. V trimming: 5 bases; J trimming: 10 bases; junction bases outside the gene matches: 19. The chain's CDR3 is CASSPLKIAGGRNDEQFF. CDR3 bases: TGTGCCAGCAGCCCCTTGAAGATAGCGGGAGGGCGGAACGACGAGCAGTTCTTC.

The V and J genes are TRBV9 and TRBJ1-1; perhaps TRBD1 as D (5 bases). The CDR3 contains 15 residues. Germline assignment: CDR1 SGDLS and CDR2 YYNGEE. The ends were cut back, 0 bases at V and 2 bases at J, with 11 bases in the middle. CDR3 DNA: TGTGCCAGCAGCGTAGGACCGGGGCGTAACACTGAAGCTTTCTTT. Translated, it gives CASSVGPGRNTEAFF.

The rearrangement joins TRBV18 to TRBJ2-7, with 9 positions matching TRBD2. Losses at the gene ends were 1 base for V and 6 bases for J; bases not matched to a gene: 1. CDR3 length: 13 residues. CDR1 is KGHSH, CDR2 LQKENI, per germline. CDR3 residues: CASSPLAGVEQYF. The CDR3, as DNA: TGTGCCAGCTCACCACTAGCGGGGGTCGAGCAGTACTTC.

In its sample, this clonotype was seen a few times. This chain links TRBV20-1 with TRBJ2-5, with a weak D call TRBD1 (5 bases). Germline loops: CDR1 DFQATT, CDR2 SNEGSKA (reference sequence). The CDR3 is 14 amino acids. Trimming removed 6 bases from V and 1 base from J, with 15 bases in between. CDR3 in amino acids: CSALQGHIQETQYF. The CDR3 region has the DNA TGCAGTGCCTTACAAGGACATATCCAAGAGACCCAGTACTTC.

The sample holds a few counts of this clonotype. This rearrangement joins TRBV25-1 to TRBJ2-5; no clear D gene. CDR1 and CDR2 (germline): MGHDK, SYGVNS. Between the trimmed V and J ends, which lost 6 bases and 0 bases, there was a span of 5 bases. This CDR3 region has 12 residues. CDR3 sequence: CASRGDQETQYF. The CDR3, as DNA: TGTGCCAGCAGGGGTGACCAAGAGACCCAGTACTTC.

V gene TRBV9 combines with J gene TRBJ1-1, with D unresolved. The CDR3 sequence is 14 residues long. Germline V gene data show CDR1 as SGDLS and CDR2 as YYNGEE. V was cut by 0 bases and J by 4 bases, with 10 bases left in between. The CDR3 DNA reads TGTGCCAGCAGCGTAGTAGGGAGCCTCACTGAAGCTTTCTTT. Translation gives CASSVVGSLTEAFF.

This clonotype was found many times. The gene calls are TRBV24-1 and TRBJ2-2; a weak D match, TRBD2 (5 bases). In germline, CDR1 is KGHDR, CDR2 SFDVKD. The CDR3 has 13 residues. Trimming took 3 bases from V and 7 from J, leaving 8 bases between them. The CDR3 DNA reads TGTGCCACCAGTGATCGGGGTCACGGGGAGCTGTTTTTT. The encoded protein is CATSDRGHGELFF.

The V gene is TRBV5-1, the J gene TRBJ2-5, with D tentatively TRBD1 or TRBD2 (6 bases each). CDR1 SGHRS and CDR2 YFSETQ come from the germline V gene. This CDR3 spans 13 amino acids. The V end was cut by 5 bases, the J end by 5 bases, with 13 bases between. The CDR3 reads CASRRGAAETQYF. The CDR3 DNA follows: TGCGCCAGCAGAAGGGGGGCCGCGGAGACCCAGTACTTC.

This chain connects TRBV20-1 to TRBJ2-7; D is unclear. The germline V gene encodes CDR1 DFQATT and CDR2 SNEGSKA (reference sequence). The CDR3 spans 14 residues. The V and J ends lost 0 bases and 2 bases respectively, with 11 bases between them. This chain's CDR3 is CSARDPMSPYEQYF. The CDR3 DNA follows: TGCAGTGCTAGAGACCCGATGTCCCCCTACGAGCAGTACTTC.

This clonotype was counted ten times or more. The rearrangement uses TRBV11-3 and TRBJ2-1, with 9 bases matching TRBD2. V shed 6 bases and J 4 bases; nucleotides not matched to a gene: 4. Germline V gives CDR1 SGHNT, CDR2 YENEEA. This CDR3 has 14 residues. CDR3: CASSLAGLYNEQFF. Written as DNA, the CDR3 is TGTGCCAGCAGTCTAGCGGGACTTTACAATGAGCAGTTCTTC.

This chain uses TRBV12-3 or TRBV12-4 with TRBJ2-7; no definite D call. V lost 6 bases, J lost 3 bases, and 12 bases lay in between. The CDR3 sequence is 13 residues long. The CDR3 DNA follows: TGTGCCAGCAGCCTGCCCGGGCACTACGAGCAGTACTTC. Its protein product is CASSLPGHYEQYF.

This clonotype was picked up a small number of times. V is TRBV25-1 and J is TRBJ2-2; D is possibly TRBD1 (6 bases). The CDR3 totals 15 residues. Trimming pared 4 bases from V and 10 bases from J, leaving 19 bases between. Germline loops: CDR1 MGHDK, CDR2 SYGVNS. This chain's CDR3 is CASSVGDTLSEELFF. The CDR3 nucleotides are TGTGCCAGCAGTGTGGGGGACACCCTCTCCGAGGAGCTGTTTTTT.

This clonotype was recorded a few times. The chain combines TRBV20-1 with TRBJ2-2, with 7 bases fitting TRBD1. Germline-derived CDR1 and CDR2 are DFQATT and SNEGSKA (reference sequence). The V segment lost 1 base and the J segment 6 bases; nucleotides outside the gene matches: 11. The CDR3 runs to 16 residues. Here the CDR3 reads CSARAENRGLAGELFF. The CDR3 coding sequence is TGCAGTGCTAGAGCAGAAAACAGGGGTTTGGCCGGGGAGCTGTTTTTT.

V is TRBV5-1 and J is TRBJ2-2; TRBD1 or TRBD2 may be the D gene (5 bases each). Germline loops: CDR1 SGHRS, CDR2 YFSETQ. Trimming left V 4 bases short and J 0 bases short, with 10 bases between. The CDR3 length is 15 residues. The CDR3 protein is CASSLGPPNTGELFF. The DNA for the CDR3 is TGCGCCAGCAGCCTGGGACCTCCGAACACCGGGGAGCTGTTTTTT.

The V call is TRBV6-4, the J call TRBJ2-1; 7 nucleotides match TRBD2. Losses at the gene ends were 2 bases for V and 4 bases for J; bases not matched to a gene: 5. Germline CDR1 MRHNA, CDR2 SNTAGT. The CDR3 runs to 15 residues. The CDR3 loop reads CASSDGGDRYNEQFF. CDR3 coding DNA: TGTGCCAGCAGTGACGGGGGGGATAGGTACAATGAGCAGTTCTTC.

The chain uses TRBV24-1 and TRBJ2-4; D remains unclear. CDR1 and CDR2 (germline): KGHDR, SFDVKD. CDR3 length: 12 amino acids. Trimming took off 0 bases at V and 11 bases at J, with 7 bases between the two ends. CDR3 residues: CATSDLHGLQYF. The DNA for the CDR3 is TGTGCCACCAGTGATTTGCATGGCCTTCAGTACTTC.

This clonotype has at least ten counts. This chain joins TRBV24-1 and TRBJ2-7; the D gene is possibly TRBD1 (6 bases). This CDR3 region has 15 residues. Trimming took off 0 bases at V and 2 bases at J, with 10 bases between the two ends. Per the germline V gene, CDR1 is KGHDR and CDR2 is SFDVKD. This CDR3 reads CATSDLTGIPYEQYF. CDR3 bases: TGTGCCACCAGTGATTTGACAGGGATCCCCTACGAGCAGTACTTC.

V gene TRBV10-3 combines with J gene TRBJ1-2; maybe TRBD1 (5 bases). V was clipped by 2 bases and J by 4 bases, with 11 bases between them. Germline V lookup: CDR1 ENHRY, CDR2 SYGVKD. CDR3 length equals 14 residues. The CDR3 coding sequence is TGTGCCATCAGTGAGGGAGACAGCCCCTATGGCTACACCTTC. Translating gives CAISEGDSPYGYTF.

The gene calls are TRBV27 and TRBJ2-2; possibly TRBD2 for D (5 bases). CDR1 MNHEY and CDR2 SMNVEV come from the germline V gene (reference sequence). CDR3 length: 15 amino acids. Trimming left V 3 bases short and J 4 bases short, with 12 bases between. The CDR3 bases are TGTGCCAGCAGTTTGGAGCGGACCTTCACCGGGGAGCTGTTTTTT. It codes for CASSLERTFTGELFF.

The CDR3 nucleotides read TGTGCCAGCAGCAGGGGACAGGGGAACGATTCACCCCTCCACTTT. Translated: CASSRGQGNDSPLHF. V gene TRBV3-1 combines with J gene TRBJ1-6, with 10 positions matching TRBD1. The CDR3 has 15 amino acids. Germline V lookup: CDR1 LGHDT, CDR2 YNNKEL (reference sequence). J gave up 8 bases and V 5 bases, and 6 bases lay outside the gene matches.